This entry concerns a single TCR beta chain. Its antigen has not been determined. Nothing much larger sits one base from this clone, and base qualities are not available. The CDR3 starts with the cysteine, ends with the phenylalanine, and has 13 residues. Only the CDR3 DNA stays, 39 bases, in frame from base 1. V loses 3 bases, J loses 3 bases, and the germline ends lie 8 bases apart. Sequences LNHDA (CDR1) and SQIVND (CDR2) are obtained from the germline V gene (reference sequence). The entry originates in a study of blood T cell repertoires in COVID-19 (dated by TCRdb to about 2020). Regarding the research as a whole: Samples covering the acute and convalescent phases of COVID-19 were provided by collaborators in the United States, Italy and Spain. Where HLA class I and class II types were available, the types were taken from metadata supplied by the sample provider, not from assay-based typing. The dataset comprised deeply sampled blood TCRbeta repertoires from subjects exposed to, actively infected with, or recovered from COVID-19. The prospective study material was composed of cDNA or gDNA derived from T cells, B-cell-depleted T cells, or PBMCs. Samples came from the ongoing ImmuneRACE study (first 160 participants) plus 1,254 subjects from 6 global collaborators. The repertoires were released in a freely available public database intended as a resource for research on the immune response to SARS-CoV-2. Sample metadata almost always included a de-identified subject ID, COVID-19 status, age in years and sex. The paper's findings and limits, for the study overall: How much clinical and demographic metadata was included differed by source and by participant, and the metadata was provided uncurated.

The immunoSEQ Assay, a bias-controlled multiplex PCR, was used to amplify TCRbeta CDR3 regions from genomic DNA. The published analysis was carried out like this. Within the assay, amplification of reference gene primers was used to estimate how many nucleated cells each sample contained. To quantify the absolute abundance of each unique TCRbeta CDR3 rearrangement, sequence reads were collapsed and filtered. Productive Simpson clonality was computed per sample as the square root of Simpson's diversity index over productive rearrangements. TCRdb's version of the immuneACCESS table is confined to in-frame rearrangements and falls short of the full clone set. An unresolved V gene accounts for under half of the shortfall where checked; the remainder is of unknown origin. The DNA gave D and trimming, while V, J and clone size come from that table. Across this sample there are about 440,000 clones, with about 87% seen only once. The top ten clones comprise over 10% of the sample.

One collaborating source in Seattle enrolled patients during active infection and followed them longitudinally through the course of disease. The collaborating institutions used their own protocols to collect whole blood in K2EDTA tubes. Collaborator samples were shipped for TCRbeta analysis as frozen whole blood, isolated PBMCs, or DNA extracted from either sample type. Recombination connected TRBV19 to TRBJ1-2; the D gene identity is not certain. This TCR was sampled from a woman aged 50 to 60 with COVID-19, enrolled during active disease. The material sequenced was peripheral blood. The nucleotide sequence is TGTGCCAGTAGTATCCAGGCGCACTATGGCTACACCTTC. It codes for CASSIQAHYGYTF.